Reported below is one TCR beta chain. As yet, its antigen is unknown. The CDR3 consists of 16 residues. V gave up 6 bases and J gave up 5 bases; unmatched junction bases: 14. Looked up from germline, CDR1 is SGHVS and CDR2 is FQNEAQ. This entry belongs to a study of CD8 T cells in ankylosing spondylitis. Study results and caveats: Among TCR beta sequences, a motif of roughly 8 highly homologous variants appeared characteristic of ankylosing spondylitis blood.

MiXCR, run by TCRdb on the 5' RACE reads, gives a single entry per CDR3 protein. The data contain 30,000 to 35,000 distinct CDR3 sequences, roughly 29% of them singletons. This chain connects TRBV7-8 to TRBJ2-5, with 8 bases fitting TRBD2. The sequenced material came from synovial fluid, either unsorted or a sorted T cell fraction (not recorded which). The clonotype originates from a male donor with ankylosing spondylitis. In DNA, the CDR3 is TGTGCCAGCAGTCACCCACTCAGCGGGAGAGATGAGACCCAGTACTTC. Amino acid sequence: CASSHPLSGRDETQYF.